This paragraph reports one TCR beta chain. Its antigen is undetermined. This sample was included in a study of shared clonotypes between healthy human individuals. The protocol was immunoSEQ multiplex PCR, while the TCRdb copy is restricted to in-frame clones and leaves out a portion. This sample has more than 150,000 clones, with approximately 60% found just once. Germline trimming cut 2 bases from V and 4 bases from J; bases unmatched to any gene: 4. The germline V gene encodes CDR1 SGHTA and CDR2 FQGTGA. This CDR3 comprises 16 residues. Overall study results and limits: What naive subsets generally showed was a larger estimated richness than memory subsets showed.

The source of this sequence is a young man in good health. The rearrangement links TRBV7-3 to TRBJ2-2, with 10 bases fitting TRBD2. Sequences were obtained from memory CD4+ T cells sorted from blood. The sample's subset: CD45RA-negative fraction. The CDR3 spells CASSLLASGSTGELFF. CDR3 DNA sequence: TGTGCCAGCAGCTTATTGGCTAGCGGGAGCACCGGGGAGCTGTTTTTT.